This T cell receptor beta chain was sequenced during a study of cytomegalovirus exposure and HLA in healthy donors (TCRdb year 2017). In terms of the full investigation: In an earlier analysis of 450 to 750 of the donors, 250 to 350 Gb of sequence data and some 120 million unique TCR beta sequences from 150 million to 200 million T cells were reported. An early release covering 500 to 750 HLA-typed donors comprised 250 to 350 gigabases of sequencing data and tens of millions of unique TCR sequences. Among the roughly 400 genotyped donors, roughly 80% belonged to the genetic ancestry cluster associated with self-reported Caucasian donors. The study was designed to test whether signatures of past pathogen exposure could be identified by cataloging public T cell receptors. Using immunosequencing, the study profiled T cell repertoires from around 680 subjects and related those repertoires to cytomegalovirus serostatus. In addition to the first cohort of roughly 700 subjects, a separate validation cohort of about 120 different subjects was used. High-throughput TCR immunosequencing, statistical association of individual TCRs with disease status, and machine learning were combined to predict cytomegalovirus infection status. In a later analysis, previously published TCR beta repertoires from 670 or so donors were re-analyzed and high-resolution HLA genotyping was added so that TCR occurrence patterns could be studied. The later analysis used no new phenotypic data to find candidate immune exposures, relying instead on TCR beta sequences and their occurrence across donors. In an earlier analysis of roughly 580 of the donors, high-throughput TCR beta sequencing was used to judge whether each TCR beta V gene segment behaved as functional or pseudogenic. Donor age, sex, ethnicity and CMV serostatus were compiled together with the repertoire data. A later genetic analysis used genome-wide SNP genotypes for about 65% of the roughly 700 donors, treating that subset as a discovery cohort. Every discovery cohort repertoire had been produced on one sequencing platform. Class I and class II HLA loci were covered by the typing at four-digit resolution. The number of donors typed differed by locus, with roughly 620-640 for A, B, C, DRB1 and DQB1, around 520 for DQA1, over 600 for DPA1, and 472 for DPB1. Four to six DR-DQ haplotypes were handled as single units for association and clustering, since linkage in the cohort was strong. Among around 400 genotyped donors of the cohort, an average of approximately 240,000 unique TCR beta nucleotide sequences was sequenced per donor, of which approximately 18% were non-productive.

Remarks on this clone: No cognate antigen has been identified for it. Base qualities are not provided; no much larger clone lies one nucleotide away.

General findings and caveats noted by the study authors: Because the 87-base-pair reads could not distinguish some IMGT-functional V segments, including TRBV6-2 and TRBV6-3, those segments were excluded. A later genetic analysis associated a missense DCLRE1C variant with V-gene and J-gene trimming of TCR beta chains, and an independent cohort replicated the association. In a later analysis, most CMV-associated TCR beta chains were found to appear HLA-restricted, with HLA associations seemingly driven largely by CMV exposure. Roughly 15 rarely observed V segments, including chromosome 9 orphons, were excluded from the earlier analysis of about 600 of the donors because counts were too low. A few of the identified cytomegalovirus-associated TCR beta chains were confirmed in vitro to be specific for cytomegalovirus antigens. HLA typing was unavailable for some donors at each locus, so association tests used only the typed subset. For the cohort, immune exposure information was limited to CMV serostatus. A further reported finding was that TCR beta sequences accurately predicted the HLA-A and HLA-B alleles for most subjects in the first cohort. Linkage disequilibrium might explain the correlated functional status among segregating V segments, but an unknown experimental factor could not be excluded. In an earlier analysis of 587 of the donors, most TCR beta V segments appeared in productive rearrangements about 87% or about 30% of the time, broadly matching IMGT annotations. A total of some 180 TCR beta chains were listed by the study as associated with cytomegalovirus. Only TCR beta chains were sequenced in this cohort, and the absence of alpha or paired-chain data limited detectable features. While some public TCRs were present in many individuals, most TCR sequences turned up only very rarely across donors. At a false discovery rate of 0.05, a later analysis linked under 20,000 TCR beta sequences to specific HLA alleles. The presence/absence analyses assumed that sequencing depth was roughly uniform across donors, and that assumption may not be true. According to a later genetic analysis, donors in an Asian-associated ancestry cluster had fewer N-insertions in productive TCRs than the approximately 650-donor mean. In a later analysis, TCR association rates were found to vary across HLA loci, with the most associated TCRs seen for DRB1 alleles and the fewest for HLA-C alleles. In a later analysis, HLA-associated TCR beta chains were found to be more clonally expanded and to have lower generation probabilities than equally common non-associated chains. It was suggested by the authors that the approach could potentially be generalized to other disease states and immunological phenotypes. A group of highly shared sequence variants was considered likely to be a technical artifact of the sequencing pipeline. A later analysis reported that several top co-occurrence clusters appeared linked to parvovirus B19, influenza, CMV and Epstein-Barr virus. When HLA alleles, especially DR and DQ, strongly co-occurred, TCR associations were difficult to assign to individual alleles. In both the original and validation cohorts, the classifier was reported to diagnose cytomegalovirus status with high specificity and sensitivity.

Receptors were amplified or captured by the immunoSEQ multiplex PCR assay. A mixture of 60 forward primers for TCR Vbeta segments and 13 reverse primers for TCR Jbeta segments was used in the multiplex PCR. The CDR3 region of rearranged TCR beta genes was amplified from genomic DNA by a multiplex PCR assay. The amplified TCR beta libraries were sequenced on the Illumina HiSeq System as 87-base-pair reads. In the source study's methods: Across the 500 to 750 repertoires, a later analysis counted about 81 million unique TCR beta chains, roughly 11 million of which were shared by at least two donors. To remove PCR and sequencing errors, raw reads were error-corrected and collapsed into unique sequences using a nearest-neighbor algorithm that merged closely related sequences. Alignment of CDR3 sequences to IMGT reference sequences was used to assign V, D and J gene segments. Each retained sequence needed at least a six-nucleotide match to both a V gene segment and a J gene segment. Rearrangements were called productive when the CDR3 lacked stop codons and stayed in frame with V and J; all others were non-productive. CDR3 was defined according to IMGT convention as the region running from the second conserved V-encoded cysteine to the conserved J-encoded phenylalanine. In an earlier analysis of 587 of the donors, sequences lacking an unambiguous match to a single V gene segment were excluded. An earlier analysis of a few hundred of the donors called V segments functional above 56.7% productive rearrangements and segregating when the between-donor standard deviation exceeded 5%. A statistical classification framework was developed to diagnose cytomegalovirus status using the catalog of TCR beta chain sequences. A later analysis assigned V and J genes by comparing TCR nucleotide sequences with IMGT/GENE-DB human TR gene sequences. The TCRdist pipeline was used in a later analysis to assign CDR3 sequences and most-parsimonious VDJ recombination scenarios. In a later analysis, each TCR beta chain was defined by its CDR3 amino acid sequence together with its V-gene family, and reads lacking a unique V-gene family were excluded. To address suspected cross-contamination and a sequencing artifact, a later analysis removed several hundred highly shared, low-generation-probability nucleotide sequences. In a later analysis, a clonal expansion index was calculated for each public chain from normalized within-repertoire ranks of inferred template counts. Generation probabilities in a later analysis came from a VDJ recombination model fitted to out-of-frame rearrangements, and those results were checked against IGoR. In a later analysis, TCR-TCR, TCR-HLA and TCR-CMV co-occurrence was scored with hypergeometric tests, and a repertoire-size bias correction was applied to TCR pairs. To estimate false discovery rates, a later analysis permuted the HLA or CMV assignments 20 times. A later analysis grouped co-occurring TCRs with DBSCAN, adding TCRdist sequence similarity when clustering within HLA-allele-positive subsets. For co-occurrence clustering, repertoires with fewer than 30,000 or more than 120,000 public chains were excluded, along with five or six repertoires with anomalous nucleotide sharing. TCRdb limited this immuneACCESS table to in-frame rearrangements with V and J called. A share of clones is missing; checked studies link under half to unresolved V genes, and the rest is unexplained. The V and J calls and clone size come from that table; D and trimming were worked out from the DNA. Across this sample there are about 180,000 clones, with more than 60% seen only once. In total, the top ten clones hold 2% to 2.5% of the sample.

The cohort comprised some 680 healthy bone marrow donors. Cohort members were all nominally healthy when sampled, although unrecorded immune exposures were likely present. CMV serostatus was recorded as positive for some 300 and negative for about half of the roughly 700 cohort members, whereas no CMV serostatus was recorded for the donor in question. A peripheral blood sample was collected from each donor, and TCR beta sequencing was performed on peripheral blood mononuclear cells. The Qiagen DNeasy Blood Extraction Kit was used to extract genomic DNA from the blood cell samples. In the germline V gene, CDR1 corresponds to SNHLY and CDR2 to FYNNEI. Trimming costs V 7 bases and J 5 bases, and their ends lie 15 bases apart. Counted from cysteine to phenylalanine, this CDR3 has 14 amino acids. Solely the CDR3 DNA is kept, with 42 bases framed from the first base.

Sequencing was carried out using PBMCs. The sequence joins TRBV2 to TRBJ1-5, with TRBD1 tentatively as D gene (6 bases match). The receptor's source is a human donor in good health. The CDR3 sequence is CASTPDRRDQPQHF. The nucleotides read TGTGCCAGCACCCCAGACAGGAGAGATCAGCCCCAGCATTTT.